Presented here are 12 T cell receptor beta chains from one specimen sequenced in a study of blood T cell repertoires in COVID-19. Data came from immunoSEQ multiplex PCR; TCRdb stores just in-frame clones and leaves some out. The top ten hold 3.5% to 5% of the sample, which has around 250,000 clones, roughly 90% seen once. The sample was PBMCs or T cells enriched from blood (not recorded which). These receptors originate from a woman in her 30s who had recovered from COVID-19.

The chain couples TRBV4-3 to TRBJ1-5; D might be TRBD1 (6 bases). V lost 0 bases and J 7 bases, leaving 13 bases between the germline ends. Per the germline V gene, CDR1 is LGHNA and CDR2 is YSLEER. CDR3 length: 15 residues. The CDR3 DNA reads TGCGCCAGCAGCCAAGATTTCAGGGGCACCCAGCCCCAGCATTTT. Residues: CASSQDFRGTQPQHF.

The V gene is TRBV10-3, the J gene TRBJ1-1, with TRBD1 matching 7 bases. V shed 8 bases, J shed 0 bases, and the junction held 3 bases outside the gene matches. Germline V gene data show CDR1 as ENHRY and CDR2 as SYGVKD. There are 13 residues in the CDR3. The CDR3 is CAISDRMNTEAFF. In DNA, the CDR3 is TGTGCCATCTCGGACAGGATGAACACTGAAGCTTTCTTT.

This chain joins TRBV29-1 and TRBJ1-1; no reliable D call. The CDR3 has 11 amino acids. The V gene's germline CDR1 is SQVTM and CDR2 ANQGSEA. V shed 8 bases and J shed 5 bases, with 12 bases lying between them. The CDR3 bases are TGCAGCCCCCTAAGGGAGACTGAAGCTTTCTTT. It codes for CSPLRETEAFF.

The V call is TRBV11-2, the J call TRBJ1-1; D might be TRBD1 (6 bases). Trimming pared 5 bases from V and 5 bases from J, leaving 15 bases between. The CDR3 has 14 residues. Germline CDR1 reads SGHAT; CDR2 reads FQNNGV. CDR3 nucleotide sequence: TGTGCCAGCAGCCCAGTCCAGGGGATTACTGAAGCTTTCTTT. Its protein product is CASSPVQGITEAFF.

This sequence joins TRBV11-2 and TRBJ2-5; D perhaps matches TRBD2 (6 bases). The CDR3 is 17 amino acids. Trimming left V 0 bases short and J 4 bases short, with 18 bases between. Germline V gene lookup returns CDR1 SGHAT and CDR2 FQNNGV. The CDR3 loop reads CASSLDRGLLGAETQYF. CDR3 bases: TGTGCCAGCAGCTTAGATCGGGGACTTCTTGGAGCAGAGACCCAGTACTTC.

This clone appeared once. This CDR3 is also generated by other DNA sequences in the sample. V and J are TRBV2 and TRBJ1-1; D gene uncertain. V was trimmed by 4 bases and J by 1 base, leaving 7 bases between them. Per the germline V gene, CDR1 is SNHLY and CDR2 is FYNNEI. CDR3 size: 13 residues. CDR3 sequence (DNA): TGTGCCAGCAGTGTTGGAGAGAACACTGAAGCTTTCTTT. Translating it yields CASSVGENTEAFF.

The rearrangement joins TRBV9 to TRBJ2-1, with 12 bases aligning to TRBD2. The ends lost 0 bases at V and 7 bases at J; junction bases unmatched: 8. The length of the CDR3 is 17 residues. Germline values: CDR1 SGDLS, CDR2 YYNGEE. As DNA, the CDR3 is TGTGCCAGCAGCGTAGCTCCGACTAGCGGGAGTCGAAATGAGCAGTTCTTC. Residues: CASSVAPTSGSRNEQFF.

The V and J genes are TRBV18 and TRBJ2-2; D remains ambiguous. The CDR3 consists of 15 residues. The ends were cut back, 1 base at V and 0 bases at J, with 6 bases in the middle. Germline V CDR1 and CDR2: KGHSH, LQKENI. This CDR3 is CASSPHPANTGELFF. The CDR3 nucleotides read TGTGCCAGCTCACCACATCCGGCGAACACCGGGGAGCTGTTTTTT.

In its sample, this clone was seen once. The chain is built from TRBV7-9 and TRBJ2-1; 8 bases map to TRBD1. Germline V gene sequence: CDR1 SEHNR, CDR2 FQNEAQ (reference sequence). V was clipped by 3 bases and J by 4 bases; unmatched bases: 5. There are 15 residues in the CDR3. DNA of the CDR3: TGTGCCAGCAGCTTTCGACAGGGGTTGTACAATGAGCAGTTCTTC. Amino acid sequence: CASSFRQGLYNEQFF.

V and J are TRBV18 and TRBJ1-5, with D tentatively TRBD1 (6 bases). Germline V lookup: CDR1 KGHSH, CDR2 LQKENI. CDR3 size: 15 residues. Trimming pared 4 bases from V and 1 base from J, leaving 11 bases between. As DNA, the CDR3 is TGTGCCAGCTCACTCTCGACAGGCAGCAATCAGCCCCAGCATTTT. It is translated as CASSLSTGSNQPQHF. Full variable domain (outside the CDR3, taken from reference TRBV18 and TRBJ1-5): NAGVMQNPRHLVRRRGQEARLRCSPMKGHSHVYWYRQLPEEGLKFMVYLQKENIIDESGMPKERFSAEFPKEGPSILRIQQVVRGDSAAYFCASSLSTGSNQPQHFGDGTRLSIL.

This clone has only a few counts. This rearrangement joins TRBV15 to TRBJ2-7, with TRBD1 identical over 10 bases. CDR3 length: 15 residues. The junction had 6 bases not matched to a gene; V was cut back by 2 bases and J by 5 bases. Germline V gene lookup returns CDR1 LNHNV and CDR2 YYDKDF (reference sequence). The CDR3, as DNA: TGTGCCACCAGCAGATCCGGGACAGGGGCCAACGAGCAGTACTTC. Residues: CATSRSGTGANEQYF.

The J gene is TRBJ1-2, the V gene TRBV6-5; 10 nucleotides align to TRBD1. Germline trimming cut 0 bases from V and 6 bases from J; bases unmatched to any gene: 4. CDR1 is MNHEY and CDR2 is SVGAGI in the germline V gene. The CDR3 sequence is 15 residues long. The CDR3 DNA sequence: TGTGCCAGCAGTTACTCCGGGACAGGGGCCGATGGCTACACCTTC. It encodes CASSYSGTGADGYTF.